The 20 T cell receptor beta chains given below trace back to one sample, sequenced in a study of control samples from healthy donors and cancer patients. Assay used: immunoSEQ multiplex PCR; TCRdb lists only in-frame clones, some missing. The profile covers about 130,000 clones, with about 90% appearing a single time and 1.5% to 2% taken by the ten largest. The sample comprised blood. These receptors all stem from a man between 18 and 29 years old in good health.

This chain connects TRBV19 to TRBJ2-7, with 10 bases matching TRBD1. The trim removed 5 bases at V and 6 bases at J, leaving 7 bases unmatched. CDR1 LNHDA and CDR2 SQIVND come from the germline V gene (reference sequence). The CDR3 has 14 residues. The DNA for the CDR3 is TGTGCCAGTAGTGCCGGGACAGGGGTCCCCGAGCAGTACTTC. This encodes CASSAGTGVPEQYF.

This clone turned up a few times. V gene TRBV9 combines with J gene TRBJ2-6, with 10 nucleotides matching TRBD1. Germline-derived CDR1 and CDR2 are SGDLS and YYNGEE. The CDR3 is made up of 15 amino acids. J was trimmed by 11 bases and V by 3 bases; bases with no gene match: 8. CDR3 nucleotide sequence: TGTGCCAGCAGCGGGGGGACAGGGGTACAAGACGTCCTGACTTTC. Its protein is CASSGGTGVQDVLTF.

The V call is TRBV19, the J call TRBJ2-5, with unresolved D. Germline values: CDR1 LNHDA, CDR2 SQIVND (reference sequence). The CDR3 loop spans 15 amino acids. V was clipped by 6 bases and J by 3 bases, with 17 bases between them. The CDR3 DNA follows: TGTGCCAGTAGAGGCTTGGGCTCCCCGAAAGAGACCCAGTACTTC. It specifies CASRGLGSPKETQYF. Looking up the rest from reference TRBV19 and TRBJ2-5 gives the full variable domain: DGGITQSPKYLFRKEGQNVTLSCEQNLNHDAMYWYRQDPGQGLRLIYYSQIVNDFQKGDIAEGYSVSREKKESFPLTVTSAQKNPTAFYLCASRGLGSPKETQYFGPGTRLLVL.

The rearrangement uses TRBV30 and TRBJ2-1, with D possibly TRBD1 on 5 matching bases. The CDR3 is 11 amino acids. Germline-derived CDR1 and CDR2 are GTSNPN and SVGIG (reference sequence). Trimming removed 4 bases at V and 8 bases at J, with 9 bases between. The CDR3, as DNA: TGTGCCTGGAATAGGGGCCATGAGCAGTTCTTC. Amino acid sequence: CAWNRGHEQFF.

V and J are TRBV5-1 and TRBJ2-1; 10 bases are shared with TRBD2. This CDR3 spans 15 amino acids. Trimming at V came to 4 bases and at J to 5 bases, leaving 6 bases not matched to a gene. Germline V gene lookup returns CDR1 SGHRS and CDR2 YFSETQ. CDR3 in amino acids: CASSLSGRFNNEQFF. CDR3 bases: TGCGCCAGCAGCCTTAGCGGGAGGTTCAACAATGAGCAGTTCTTC.

J is TRBJ2-7 and V is TRBV5-1; D might be TRBD1 (5 bases). The CDR3 loop spans 16 amino acids. From germline, CDR1 is SGHRS and CDR2 YFSETQ. V lost 3 bases and J 4 bases, leaving 20 bases between the germline ends. DNA of the CDR3: TGCGCCAGCAGCTCCTCAGGTTCGCAGGGAAATTACGAGCAGTACTTC. The encoded protein is CASSSSGSQGNYEQYF.

The V gene is TRBV6-5, the J gene TRBJ1-4, with TRBD1 identical over 7 bases. Looked up from germline, CDR1 is MNHEY and CDR2 is SVGAGI. V gave up 7 bases and J gave up 5 bases; unmatched junction bases: 10. CDR3 length: 15 amino acids. CDR3 residues: CASTKRDSRNEKLFF. The CDR3 bases are TGTGCCAGCACCAAGAGGGACAGTCGAAATGAAAAACTGTTTTTT.

This sequence joins TRBV28 and TRBJ1-6; maybe TRBD1 (5 bases). CDR1 and CDR2 (germline): MDHEN, SYDVKM. V lost 1 base, J lost 5 bases, and 12 bases lay in between. This CDR3 comprises 16 residues. The CDR3 sequence: CASSLYPGTDNSPLHF. CDR3 DNA: TGTGCCAGCAGTTTATATCCGGGGACCGATAATTCACCCCTCCACTTT.

This clone was observed a single time. The genes are TRBV5-6 and TRBJ2-3; D gene uncertain. This CDR3 region has 12 residues. Germline loops: CDR1 SGHDT, CDR2 YYEEEE. V was clipped by 1 base and J by 4 bases, with 4 bases between them. CDR3 loop: CASSLSADTQYF. For the CDR3, the DNA is TGTGCCAGCAGCTTGTCAGCAGATACGCAGTATTTT.

On this clone: Since the CDR3 does not end with the conserved phenylalanine or tryptophan, this likely comes from a read error. The chain uses TRBV25-1 and TRBJ1-6, with D perhaps matching TRBD1 (6 bases). CDR3 length: 13 residues. CDR1 is MGHDK, CDR2 SYGVNS, per germline. Trimming removed 10 bases at V and 8 bases at J, with 15 bases between. CDR3 loop: CATQQGTYSPLHL. CDR3 DNA sequence: TGTGCCACCCAACAGGGCACATATTCACCCCTCCACCTT.

The CDR3 DNA sequence: TGTGCCAGCAGCTCCGGCCGGGGGAAACAGCCCCAGCATTTT. It translates to CASSSGRGKQPQHF. The rearrangement joins TRBV11-2 to TRBJ1-5, with D perhaps matching TRBD1 (5 bases). The CDR3 has 14 amino acids. CDR1 and CDR2 (germline): SGHAT, FQNNGV. V was cut by 4 bases and J by 7 bases, with 14 bases left in between. Supplemented by reference TRBV11-2 and TRBJ1-5, the full variable domain reads EAGVAQSPRYKIIEKRQSVAFWCNPISGHATLYWYQQILGQGPKLLIQFQNNGVVDDSQLPKDRFSAERLKGVDSTLKIQPAKLEDSAVYLCASSSGRGKQPQHFGDGTRLSIL.

The chain carries TRBV25-1 and TRBJ2-3, with D unresolved. This CDR3 has 17 amino acids. Germline CDR1 MGHDK, CDR2 SYGVNS. The V end lost 0 bases, the J end lost 1 base, and 14 bases lay between the germline ends. The CDR3 DNA is TGTGCCAGCAGTGAATATTTCGGTGATACCGGCACAGATACGCAGTATTTT. Residues: CASSEYFGDTGTDTQYF.

The V gene is TRBV2, the J gene TRBJ2-7, with 12 bases identical to TRBD2. V gave up 9 bases and J gave up 5 bases; unmatched junction bases: 8. The CDR3 has 14 residues. Germline CDR1 reads SNHLY; CDR2 reads FYNNEI. CDR3 sequence (DNA): TGTGCCAGTAAGACTAGCGGGAGTTCCCACGAGCAGTACTTC. Translated: CASKTSGSSHEQYF.

V and J are TRBV6-1 and TRBJ2-1; 9 bases align to TRBD2. CDR3 length: 16 amino acids. Germline V CDR1 and CDR2: MNHNS, SASEGT. Losses at the gene ends were 4 bases for V and 0 bases for J; bases not matched to a gene: 4. CDR3 DNA: TGTGCCAGCAGTGCAGGACTAGCGAGCTCCTACAATGAGCAGTTCTTC. It yields the protein CASSAGLASSYNEQFF.

The chain links TRBV11-2 to TRBJ1-5; D gene unclear. Germline values: CDR1 SGHAT, CDR2 FQNNGV. V shed 5 bases and J shed 3 bases, with 11 bases lying between them. The CDR3 loop spans 14 amino acids. CDR3 sequence: CASSDAQFNQPQHF. CDR3 nucleotides: TGTGCCAGCAGCGACGCACAGTTCAATCAGCCCCAGCATTTT.

The chain combines TRBV13 with TRBJ2-5, with no clear D. Germline loops: CDR1 PRHDT, CDR2 FYEKMQ (reference sequence). The V gene lost 2 bases and the J gene lost 1 base, with 8 bases spanning the gap. There are 14 residues in the CDR3. CDR3 nucleotide sequence: TGTGCCAGCAGCTTAAAATCAGGCCAAGAGACCCAGTACTTC. This codes for CASSLKSGQETQYF.

This chain joins TRBV30 and TRBJ2-7, with 8 bases identical to TRBD1. Germline-derived CDR1 and CDR2 are GTSNPN and SVGIG (reference sequence). Trimming removed 0 bases from V and 1 base from J; junction bases left unmatched: 5. The CDR3 runs to 15 residues. The CDR3 loop reads CAWSVTRDRSYEQYF. CDR3 in DNA: TGTGCCTGGAGTGTGACCCGGGACAGGTCCTACGAGCAGTACTTC.

The chain carries TRBV5-4 and TRBJ2-5; the D gene is possibly TRBD2 (5 bases). CDR3 length: 15 residues. V gave up 1 base and J gave up 1 base, with 11 bases separating them. Germline CDR1 reads SGHNT; CDR2 reads YYREEE (reference sequence). CDR3 DNA sequence: TGTGCCAGCAGCTTGAACCGCGGGTTCCAAGAGACCCAGTACTTC. It encodes CASSLNRGFQETQYF.

V gene TRBV12-3 or TRBV12-4 combines with J gene TRBJ1-5; D is undetermined. The CDR3 loop spans 11 amino acids. V was trimmed by 3 bases and J by 5 bases, leaving 2 bases between them. The CDR3 spells CASSFDQPQHF. CDR3 sequence (DNA): TGTGCCAGCAGTTTTGATCAGCCCCAGCATTTT.

V is TRBV30 and J is TRBJ1-6, with D possibly TRBD1 on 5 matching bases. Trimming took 3 bases from V and 4 from J, leaving 7 bases between them. Germline CDR1 is GTSNPN and CDR2 is SVGIG (reference sequence). The CDR3 runs to 13 residues. The DNA of the CDR3 is TGTGCCTGGAGGACAGAGTATAATTCACCCCTCCACTTT. Protein product: CAWRTEYNSPLHF.